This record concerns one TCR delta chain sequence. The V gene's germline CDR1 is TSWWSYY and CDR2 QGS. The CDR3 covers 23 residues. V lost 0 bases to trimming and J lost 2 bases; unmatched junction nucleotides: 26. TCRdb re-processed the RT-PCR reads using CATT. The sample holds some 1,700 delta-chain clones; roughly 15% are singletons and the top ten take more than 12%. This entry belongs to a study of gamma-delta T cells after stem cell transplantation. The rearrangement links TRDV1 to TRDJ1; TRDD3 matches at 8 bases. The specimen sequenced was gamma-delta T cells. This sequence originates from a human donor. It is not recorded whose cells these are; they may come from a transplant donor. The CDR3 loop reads CALGELQAQLRTGGLRPTDKLIF. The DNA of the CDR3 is TGTGCTCTTGGGGAACTCCAAGCCCAGTTGCGTACTGGGGGCCTTCGCCCAACCGATAAACTCATCTTT.